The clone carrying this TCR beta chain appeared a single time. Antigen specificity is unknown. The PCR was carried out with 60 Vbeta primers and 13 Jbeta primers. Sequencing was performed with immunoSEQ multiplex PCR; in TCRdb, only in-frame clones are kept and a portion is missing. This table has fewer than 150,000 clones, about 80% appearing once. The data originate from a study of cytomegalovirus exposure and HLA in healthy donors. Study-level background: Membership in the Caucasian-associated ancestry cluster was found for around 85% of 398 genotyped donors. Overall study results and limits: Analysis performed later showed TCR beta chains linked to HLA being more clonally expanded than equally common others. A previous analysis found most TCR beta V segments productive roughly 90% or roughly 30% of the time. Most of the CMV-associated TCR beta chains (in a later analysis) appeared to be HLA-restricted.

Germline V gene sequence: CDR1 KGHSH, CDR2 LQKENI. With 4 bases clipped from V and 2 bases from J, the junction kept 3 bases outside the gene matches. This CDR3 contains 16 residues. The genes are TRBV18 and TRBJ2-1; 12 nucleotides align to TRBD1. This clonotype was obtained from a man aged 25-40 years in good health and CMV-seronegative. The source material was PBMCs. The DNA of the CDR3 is TGTGCCAGCTCACTGGGACAGGGGGCTCCCTACAATGAGCAGTTCTTC. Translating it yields CASSLGQGAPYNEQFF.